This TCR beta chain is drawn from a study of T cells in Graves' hyperthyroidism and ophthalmopathy. Remarks on this clonotype: What it recognizes is unknown.

Trimming stripped 10 bases from V and 15 bases from J, with 18 bases between. Germline lookup yields CDR1 KGHDR and CDR2 SFDVKD. The CDR3 consists of 12 residues. Regarding the study as a whole: Appearing also in blood were most of the thyroid clonotypes expanded above 0.001. Prediction of ophthalmopathy progression came a median roughly 6.6 months pre-onset.

Amplified TCR beta CDR3 regions derived from RNA transcripts. The HTBI primer set was used in a first-round RT-PCR of the TCR CDR3. TCRdb ran MiXCR on the multiplex PCR reads and lists one entry per CDR3 protein. The sample includes about 500,000 distinct CDR3 sequences, 46% of them seen just once. The J gene is TRBJ1-6, the V gene TRBV24-1, with D unresolved. The sequenced sample consisted of peripheral blood or thyroid tissue (not recorded which). The sequence was obtained from an adult woman with Graves' disease, either hyperthyroidism or ophthalmopathy (not recorded which). The CDR3: CATEGSQSSLHF. The CDR3, as DNA: TGTGCCACTGAAGGGTCGCAGAGCAGCCTCCACTTT.